Sequencing of this T cell receptor beta chain was carried out in a study of tumor-infiltrating lymphocytes in oesophageal squamous cell carcinoma. The CDR3 extends over 12 amino acids. The germline V gene encodes CDR1 MNHNS and CDR2 SASEGT. TCRdb recomputed calls from the PCR reads with MiXCR, one row per CDR3 protein. The sample yields about 12,000 distinct CDR3 sequences, about 54% seen once. The source is a female donor with esophageal squamous cell carcinoma. The sequencing input was esophageal tumor tissue. The V and J genes are TRBV6-1 and TRBJ2-1, with D possibly TRBD1 on 5 matching bases. The J call is in doubt because the DNA end fits TRBJ1-2 better. For the CDR3, the DNA is TGTGCCAGCCGAAAGGGACCCCTTGGCTACACCTTC. Protein sequence: CASRKGPLGYTF.